The 14 T cell receptor beta chains below all came from one sample that was sequenced in a study of cytotoxic CD8 clonotypes in ibrutinib-treated CLL. Generated by immunoSEQ multiplex PCR, the TCRdb table keeps only in-frame clones and is missing some. The sample has about 140,000 clones; around 80% are singletons. Material: PBMCs, obtained after 36 months of ibrutinib treatment. These receptor sequences come from a human donor with chronic lymphocytic leukemia.

V and J are TRBV7-3 and TRBJ2-2; no reliable D call. From germline, CDR1 is SGHTA and CDR2 FQGTGA. Between the trimmed V and J ends, which lost 3 bases and 5 bases, there was a span of 13 bases. This CDR3 is built from 15 residues. CDR3 DNA: TGTGCCAGCAGCTTTAGTGGGCTCAAGACCGGGGAGCTGTTTTTT. Residues: CASSFSGLKTGELFF.

The chain has TRBV12-5 and TRBJ2-1; the D gene is possibly TRBD2 (6 bases). The CDR3 consists of 17 residues. Germline V gives CDR1 LGHNT, CDR2 FRNRAP. Deletions cut 2 bases from V and 2 bases from J, with 16 bases between. CDR3 nucleotides: TGTGCTAGTGGTTTGATTGTGGTAGCGGACCCCTACAATGAGCAGTTCTTC. Translating gives CASGLIVVADPYNEQFF.

This clone came up a few times. The V call is TRBV10-1, the J call TRBJ1-1; D possibly corresponds to TRBD1 (6 bases). Germline CDR1 reads WNHNN; CDR2 reads SYGVQD (reference sequence). V lost 5 bases to trimming and J lost 5 bases, with 12 bases between them. The CDR3 is made up of 13 amino acids. CDR3 loop: CASSKQGITEAFF. The CDR3 DNA follows: TGCGCCAGCAGTAAACAGGGAATTACTGAAGCTTTCTTT.

This clone was counted a single time. The chain uses TRBV5-1 and TRBJ2-3; 10 positions match TRBD2. This CDR3 contains 16 residues. V was clipped by 0 bases and J by 4 bases; unmatched bases: 5. In germline, CDR1 is SGHRS, CDR2 YFSETQ. Written as DNA, the CDR3 is TGCGCCAGCAGCTTGGTGGGGACTAGCGTTCCAGATACGCAGTATTTT. Translating it yields CASSLVGTSVPDTQYF.

The V gene is TRBV10-3, the J gene TRBJ2-4; D may be TRBD2 (5 bases). The CDR3 length is 15 residues. CDR1 is ENHRY, CDR2 SYGVKD, per germline. V was clipped by 1 base and J by 1 base, with 8 bases between them. CDR3 in DNA: TGTGCCATCAGTGAGTTCCGGGATGCCAAAAACATTCAGTACTTC. Its protein product is CAISEFRDAKNIQYF.

The CDR3 coding sequence is TGTGCCAGCAGCGGGAGGGGCGGGGAGAGCCAAACCCCTAACTATGGCTACACCTTC. Amino acid sequence: CASSGRGGESQTPNYGYTF. The rearrangement uses TRBV9 and TRBJ1-2; weak D call: TRBD1 (5 bases). The germline V gene has CDR1 SGDLS and CDR2 YYNGEE. This CDR3 has 19 residues. V was clipped by 3 bases and J by 0 bases, with 24 bases between them.

J is TRBJ2-5 and V is TRBV30; TRBD2 matches at 8 bases. The length of the CDR3 is 15 residues. Germline lookup yields CDR1 GTSNPN and CDR2 SVGIG (reference sequence). Here the CDR3 DNA reads TGTGTTTTGAACGAGGGCGGGGGGCCCCAAGAGACCCAGTACTTC. Protein product: CVLNEGGGPQETQYF.

The chain has TRBV27 and TRBJ2-3, with 8 positions matching TRBD2. With 6 bases clipped from V and 7 bases from J, the junction kept 12 bases outside the gene matches. CDR1 and CDR2 (germline): MNHEY, SMNVEV (reference sequence). CDR3 size: 15 residues. CDR3 loop: CASRYILAGPHTQYF. CDR3 DNA sequence: TGTGCCAGCAGATACATCCTAGCGGGTCCCCATACGCAGTATTTT.

A few counts support this clone. The chain carries TRBV7-3 and TRBJ2-1, with D possibly matching TRBD2 (5 bases). The CDR3 is made up of 12 amino acids. The V end was cut by 5 bases, the J end by 10 bases, with 12 bases between. Germline-derived CDR1 and CDR2 are SGHTA and FQGTGA. CDR3 in amino acids: CASSETGSEQFF. In DNA, the CDR3 is TGTGCCAGCAGCGAGACGGGATCGGAGCAGTTCTTC.

This clone appeared once. V usage is TRBV5-1 and J usage is TRBJ1-1; 7 bases line up with TRBD1. The CDR3 sequence is 13 residues long. The V gene's germline CDR1 is SGHRS and CDR2 YFSETQ. Unmatched junction bases numbered 11, after V lost 4 bases and J lost 11 bases. CDR3 protein: CASSPRAGGAAFF. The CDR3 DNA reads as TGCGCCAGCAGCCCTCGGGCAGGGGGAGCGGCTTTCTTT.

The chain recombines TRBV4-2 with TRBJ1-1; D not certain. The V end was cut by 0 bases, the J end by 0 bases, with 2 bases between. The CDR3 is 13 residues long. In germline, CDR1 is LGHNA, CDR2 YNFKEQ. CDR3 sequence: CASSQDMNTEAFF. In nucleotides, the CDR3 is TGTGCCAGCAGCCAAGATATGAACACTGAAGCTTTCTTT.

The CDR3 here is CSVAEGAFQPQHF. The CDR3 DNA reads TGCAGCGTTGCTGAGGGGGCTTTTCAGCCCCAGCATTTT. The rearrangement uses TRBV29-1 and TRBJ1-5; TRBD1 matches 7 bases. V lost 4 bases, J lost 6 bases, and 6 bases stayed unmatched. The CDR3 contains 13 residues. In germline, CDR1 is SQVTM, CDR2 ANQGSEA.

The chain is built from TRBV7-8 and TRBJ2-7, with TRBD1 matching over 7 bases. Germline V lookup: CDR1 SGHVS, CDR2 FQNEAQ. There are 15 residues in the CDR3. J gave up 4 bases and V 5 bases, and 11 bases lay outside the gene matches. CDR3 nucleotide sequence: TGTGCCAGCAGCCGAGAGGACAGGTTTCCGTACGAGCAGTACTTC. The encoded protein is CASSREDRFPYEQYF.

This chain links TRBV11-3 with TRBJ2-1; D might be TRBD1 or TRBD2, each matching 5 bases. CDR1 is SGHNT, CDR2 YENEEA, per germline. This CDR3 has 17 amino acids. V was shortened by 0 bases and J by 0 bases, with 12 bases between the two germline ends. As DNA, the CDR3 is TGTGCCAGCAGCTTAGATCGGGGCGCGAGCTCCTACAATGAGCAGTTCTTC. Protein product: CASSLDRGASSYNEQFF.